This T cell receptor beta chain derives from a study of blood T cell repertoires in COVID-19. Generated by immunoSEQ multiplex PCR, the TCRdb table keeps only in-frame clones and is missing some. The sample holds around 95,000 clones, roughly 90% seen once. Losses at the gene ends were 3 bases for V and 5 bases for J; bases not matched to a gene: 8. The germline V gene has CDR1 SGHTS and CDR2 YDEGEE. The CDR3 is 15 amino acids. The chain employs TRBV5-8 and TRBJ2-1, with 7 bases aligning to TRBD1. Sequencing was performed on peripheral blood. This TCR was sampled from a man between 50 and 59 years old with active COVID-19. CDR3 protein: CASSSTGMWNNEQFF. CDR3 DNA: TGTGCCAGCAGCTCGACAGGGATGTGGAACAATGAGCAGTTCTTC.